The source of this TCR beta chain is a study of blood T cell repertoires in COVID-19 (dated by TCRdb to between 2020 and 2021). Concerning the study at large: Samples from collaborators originated in the United States, Italy and Spain and spanned both the acute and convalescent phases of COVID-19. The repertoires were made available in a free public database intended to serve as a resource for research on the immune response to SARS-CoV-2. Samples were obtained from the ongoing ImmuneRACE study (first 160 participants) and from approximately 1,200 subjects provided by 6 global collaborators. The material from the prospective study consisted of cDNA or gDNA derived from T cells, B-cell-depleted T cells, or PBMCs. The dataset comprised deeply sampled blood TCRbeta repertoires from subjects exposed to, actively infected with, or recovered from COVID-19. A de-identified subject ID, COVID-19 status, age in years and sex were almost always included in the sample metadata. Where available, HLA class I and class II types were taken from metadata supplied by the sample provider and were not determined by assay-based typing.

On the study overall, not on this receptor specifically: How much clinical and demographic metadata was included differed by source and by participant, and the metadata was provided uncurated.

This clone has a single count. Its antigen has not been determined. The germline gene is not matched at one end of the junction; a read error may be the cause. The collaborating institutions used their own protocols to collect whole blood in K2EDTA tubes. For TCRbeta analysis, collaborators shipped samples as frozen whole blood, isolated PBMCs, or DNA extracted from either of those sample types. CDR1 and CDR2 are read off the germline V gene (reference sequence) as SGHKS and YYEKEE. The CDR3 spans 12 residues, from the cysteine through the phenylalanine. Only the CDR3 DNA stays, 36 bases, in frame from base 1. The immunoSEQ Assay, a bias-controlled multiplex PCR, was used to amplify TCRbeta CDR3 regions from genomic DNA. Processing in the source paper ran as follows. Nucleated cell counts per sample were estimated from amplification of reference gene primers within the assay. To quantify the absolute abundance of each unique TCRbeta CDR3 rearrangement, sequence reads were collapsed and filtered. Productive Simpson clonality was computed per sample as the square root of Simpson's diversity index over productive rearrangements. TCRdb mirrors the immuneACCESS table, restricted to in-frame sequences. Some clones are absent from its copies; in checked studies, under half trace to an unresolved V gene, and the reason for the others is unknown. V and J calls and clone size come straight from that table; D and trimming were deduced from the DNA. The sample contains around 80,000 clones, 70% to 80% of them found a single time. The biggest ten clones account for around 5% of the sample.

Sample: peripheral blood. This TCR came from a man in his fifties with active or convalescent COVID-19. The rearranged chain carries TRBV5-5 and TRBJ2-4; 7 middle bases align to TRBD1. This receptor carries the CDR3 CASSTRTGLRFF. In nucleotides, the sequence is TGTGCCAGCAGCACCCGGACAGGTCTTAGATTCTTC.